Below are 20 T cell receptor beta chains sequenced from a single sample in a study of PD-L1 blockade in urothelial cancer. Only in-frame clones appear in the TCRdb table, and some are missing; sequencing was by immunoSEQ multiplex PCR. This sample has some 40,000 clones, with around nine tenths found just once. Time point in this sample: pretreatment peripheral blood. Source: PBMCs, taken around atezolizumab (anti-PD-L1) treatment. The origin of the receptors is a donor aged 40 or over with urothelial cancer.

The CDR3 region is CAWSWGTGGYEQYF. In DNA form, the CDR3 reads TGTGCCTGGAGTTGGGGGACAGGGGGCTACGAGCAGTACTTC. V is TRBV30 and J is TRBJ2-7; 11 nucleotides align to TRBD1. CDR1 and CDR2 (germline): GTSNPN, SVGIG (reference sequence). J lost 3 bases, V lost 2 bases, and 3 bases had no gene match. There are 14 residues in the CDR3.

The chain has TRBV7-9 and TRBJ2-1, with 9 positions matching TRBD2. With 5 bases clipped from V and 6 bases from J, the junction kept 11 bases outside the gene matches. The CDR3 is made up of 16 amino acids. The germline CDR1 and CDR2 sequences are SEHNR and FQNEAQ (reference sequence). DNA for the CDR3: TGTGCCAGCAGCCCGTTAGCGGGAGCCTTCCCCAATGAGCAGTTCTTC. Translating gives CASSPLAGAFPNEQFF.

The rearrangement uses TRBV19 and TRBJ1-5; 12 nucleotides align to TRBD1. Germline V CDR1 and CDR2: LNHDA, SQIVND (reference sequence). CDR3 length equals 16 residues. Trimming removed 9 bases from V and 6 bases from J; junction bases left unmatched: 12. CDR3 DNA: TGTGCCAGCGCAAACCCCGGGACAGGGGGCGTTCAGCCCCAGCATTTT. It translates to CASANPGTGGVQPQHF.

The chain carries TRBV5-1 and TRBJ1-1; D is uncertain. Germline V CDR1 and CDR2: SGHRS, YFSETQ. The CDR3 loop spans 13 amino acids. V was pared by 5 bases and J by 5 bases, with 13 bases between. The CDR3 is CASRPMAATEAFF. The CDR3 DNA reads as TGCGCCAGCAGGCCCATGGCGGCGACTGAAGCTTTCTTT.

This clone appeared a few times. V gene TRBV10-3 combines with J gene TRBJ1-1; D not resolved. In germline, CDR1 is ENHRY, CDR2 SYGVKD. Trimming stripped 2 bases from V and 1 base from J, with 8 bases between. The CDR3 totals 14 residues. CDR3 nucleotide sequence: TGTGCCATCAGTGAGGTTCGTCGGAACACTGAAGCTTTCTTT. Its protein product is CAISEVRRNTEAFF.

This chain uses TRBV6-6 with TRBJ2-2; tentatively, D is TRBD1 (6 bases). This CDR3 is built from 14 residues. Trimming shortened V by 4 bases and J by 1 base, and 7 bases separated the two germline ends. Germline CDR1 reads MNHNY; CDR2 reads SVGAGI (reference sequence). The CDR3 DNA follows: TGTGCCAGCAGTTGGGGGCAGAACACCGGGGAGCTGTTTTTT. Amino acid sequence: CASSWGQNTGELFF.

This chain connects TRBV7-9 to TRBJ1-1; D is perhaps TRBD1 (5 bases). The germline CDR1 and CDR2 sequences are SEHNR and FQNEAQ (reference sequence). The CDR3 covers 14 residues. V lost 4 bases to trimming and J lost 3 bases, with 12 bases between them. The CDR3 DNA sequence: TGTGCCAGCAGCTCGAACGACAGATACACTGAAGCTTTCTTT. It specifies CASSSNDRYTEAFF.

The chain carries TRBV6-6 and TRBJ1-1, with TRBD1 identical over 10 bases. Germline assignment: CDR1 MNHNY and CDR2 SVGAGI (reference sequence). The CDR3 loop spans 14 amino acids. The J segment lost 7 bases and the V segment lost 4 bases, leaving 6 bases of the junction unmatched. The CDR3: CASSFPGQGNEAFF. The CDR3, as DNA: TGTGCCAGCAGTTTTCCGGGACAGGGGAATGAAGCTTTCTTT.

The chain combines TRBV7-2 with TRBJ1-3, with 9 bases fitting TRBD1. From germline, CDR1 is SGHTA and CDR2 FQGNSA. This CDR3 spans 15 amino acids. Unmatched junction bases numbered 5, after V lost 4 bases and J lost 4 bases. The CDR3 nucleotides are TGTGCCAGCAGCTCCTCGACAGGGGGGGGAAACACCATATATTTT. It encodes CASSSSTGGGNTIYF.

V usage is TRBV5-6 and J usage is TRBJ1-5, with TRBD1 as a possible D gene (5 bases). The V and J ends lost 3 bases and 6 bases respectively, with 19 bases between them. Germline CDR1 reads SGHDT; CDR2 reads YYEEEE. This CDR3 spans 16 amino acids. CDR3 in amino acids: CASSSGPGGGGQPQHF. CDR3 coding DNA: TGTGCCAGCAGCTCGGGACCGGGGGGTGGGGGTCAGCCCCAGCATTTT. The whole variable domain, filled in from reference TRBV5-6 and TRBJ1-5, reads DAGVTQSPTHLIKTRGQQVTLRCSPKSGHDTVSWYQQALGQGPQFIFQYYEEEERQRGNFPDRFSGHQFPNYSSELNVNALLLGDSALYLCASSSGPGGGGQPQHFGDGTRLSIL.

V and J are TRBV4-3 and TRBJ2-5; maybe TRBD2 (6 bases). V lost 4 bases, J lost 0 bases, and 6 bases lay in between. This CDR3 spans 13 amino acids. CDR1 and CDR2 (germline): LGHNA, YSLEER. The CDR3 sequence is CASSRDYQETQYF. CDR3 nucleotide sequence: TGCGCCAGCAGCCGGGACTACCAAGAGACCCAGTACTTC.

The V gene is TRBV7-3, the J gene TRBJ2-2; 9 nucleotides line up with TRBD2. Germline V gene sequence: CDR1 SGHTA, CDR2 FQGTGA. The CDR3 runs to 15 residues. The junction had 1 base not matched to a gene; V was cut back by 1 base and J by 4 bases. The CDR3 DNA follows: TGTGCCAGCAGCTTAATGACTAGCGGCACCGGGGAGCTGTTTTTT. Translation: CASSLMTSGTGELFF. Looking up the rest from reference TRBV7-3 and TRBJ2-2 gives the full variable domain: GAGVSQTPSNKVTEKGKYVELRCDPISGHTALYWYRQSLGQGPEFLIYFQGTGAADDSGLPNDRFFAVRPEGSVSTLKIQRTERGDSAVYLCASSLMTSGTGELFFGEGSRLTVL.

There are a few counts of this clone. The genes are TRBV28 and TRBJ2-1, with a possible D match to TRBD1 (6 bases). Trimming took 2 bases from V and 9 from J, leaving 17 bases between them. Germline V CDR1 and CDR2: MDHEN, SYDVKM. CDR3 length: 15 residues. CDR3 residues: CASSLRKTGNTEQFF. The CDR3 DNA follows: TGTGCCAGCAGTTTACGTAAAACAGGGAACACTGAGCAGTTCTTC.

Here the CDR3 reads CASSLAVAGGPWNEQFF. In DNA, the CDR3 is TGTGCCAGCAGCTTAGCCGTAGCGGGAGGGCCTTGGAATGAGCAGTTCTTC. V gene TRBV7-6 combines with J gene TRBJ2-1; 11 nucleotides match TRBD2. Trimming cost V 0 bases and J 7 bases; bases outside gene matches: 8. Germline CDR1 is SGHVS and CDR2 is FNYEAQ. CDR3 length: 17 amino acids.

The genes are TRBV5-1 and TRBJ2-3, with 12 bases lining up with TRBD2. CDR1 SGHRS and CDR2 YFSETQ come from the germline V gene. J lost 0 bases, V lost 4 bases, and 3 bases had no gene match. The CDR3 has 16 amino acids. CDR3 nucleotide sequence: TGCGCCAGCAGCCCCGGGACTAGCGGGAGCACAGATACGCAGTATTTT. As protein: CASSPGTSGSTDTQYF. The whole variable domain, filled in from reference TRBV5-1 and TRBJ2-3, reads KAGVTQTPRYLIKTRGQQVTLSCSPISGHRSVSWYQQTPGQGLQFLFEYFSETQRNKGNFPGRFSGRQFSNSRSEMNVSTLELGDSALYLCASSPGTSGSTDTQYFGPGTRLTVL.

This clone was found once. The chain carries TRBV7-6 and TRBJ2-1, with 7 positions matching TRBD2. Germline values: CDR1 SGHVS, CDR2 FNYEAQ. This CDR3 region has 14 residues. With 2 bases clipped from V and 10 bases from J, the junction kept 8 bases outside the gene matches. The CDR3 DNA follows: TGTGCCAGCAGCTTAAATGGGGGAGGGATGGAGCAGTTCTTC. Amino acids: CASSLNGGGMEQFF.

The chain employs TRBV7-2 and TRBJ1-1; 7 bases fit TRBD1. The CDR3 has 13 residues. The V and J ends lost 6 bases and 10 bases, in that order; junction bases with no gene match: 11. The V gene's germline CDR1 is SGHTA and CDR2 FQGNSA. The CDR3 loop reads CASRLTGAPAAFF. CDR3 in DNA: TGTGCCAGCAGACTAACAGGGGCCCCTGCAGCTTTCTTT.

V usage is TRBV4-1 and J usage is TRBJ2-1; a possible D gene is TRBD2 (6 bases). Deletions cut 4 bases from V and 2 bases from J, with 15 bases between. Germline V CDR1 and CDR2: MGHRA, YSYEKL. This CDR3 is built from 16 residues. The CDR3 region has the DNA TGCGCCAGCAGCCTCGCTCGCCGGGGGACCTACAATGAGCAGTTCTTC. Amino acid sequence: CASSLARRGTYNEQFF.

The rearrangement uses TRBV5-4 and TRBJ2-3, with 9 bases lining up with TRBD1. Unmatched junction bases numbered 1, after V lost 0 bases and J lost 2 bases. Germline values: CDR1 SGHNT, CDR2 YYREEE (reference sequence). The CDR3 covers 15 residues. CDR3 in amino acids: CASSLDRGHTDTQYF. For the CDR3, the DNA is TGTGCCAGCAGCTTGGACAGGGGGCACACAGATACGCAGTATTTT.

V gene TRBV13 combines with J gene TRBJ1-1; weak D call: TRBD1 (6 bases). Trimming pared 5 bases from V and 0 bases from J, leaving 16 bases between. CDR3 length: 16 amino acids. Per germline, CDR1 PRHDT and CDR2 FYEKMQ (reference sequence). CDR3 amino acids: CASSIRGSGLNTEAFF. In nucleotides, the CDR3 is TGTGCCAGCAGCATAAGGGGGTCGGGCCTGAACACTGAAGCTTTCTTT.